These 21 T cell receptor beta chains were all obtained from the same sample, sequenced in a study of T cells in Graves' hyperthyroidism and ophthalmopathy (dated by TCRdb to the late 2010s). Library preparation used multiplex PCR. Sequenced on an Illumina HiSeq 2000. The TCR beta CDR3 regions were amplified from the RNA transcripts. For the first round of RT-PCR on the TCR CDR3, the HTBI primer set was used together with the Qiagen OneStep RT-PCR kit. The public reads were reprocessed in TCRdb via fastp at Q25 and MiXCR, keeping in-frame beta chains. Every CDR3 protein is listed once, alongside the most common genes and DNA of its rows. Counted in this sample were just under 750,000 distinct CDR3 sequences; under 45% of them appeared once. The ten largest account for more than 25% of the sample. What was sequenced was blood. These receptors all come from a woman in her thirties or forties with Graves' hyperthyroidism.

This chain's CDR3 is CASSLGRFMETQYF. CDR3 nucleotides: TGTGCCAGCAGTTTGGGCAGGTTTATGGAGACCCAGTACTTC. V usage is TRBV12-3 or TRBV12-4 and J usage is TRBJ2-5; D unclear. V dropped 3 bases and J dropped 5 bases, with 13 bases sitting between them. CDR3 length: 14 amino acids.

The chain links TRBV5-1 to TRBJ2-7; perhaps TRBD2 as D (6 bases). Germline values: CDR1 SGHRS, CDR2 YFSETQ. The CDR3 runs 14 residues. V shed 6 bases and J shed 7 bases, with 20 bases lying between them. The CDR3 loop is CASTTGTLYNEQYF. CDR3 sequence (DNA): TGCGCCAGCACAACCGGGACTCTATACAATGAGCAGTACTTC.

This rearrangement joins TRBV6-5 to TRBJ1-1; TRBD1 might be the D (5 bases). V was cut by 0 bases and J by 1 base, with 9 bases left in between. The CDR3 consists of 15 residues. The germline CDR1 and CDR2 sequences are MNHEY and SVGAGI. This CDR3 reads CASSYSPGRNTEAFF. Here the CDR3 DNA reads TGTGCCAGCAGTTACTCGCCAGGGCGGAACACTGAAGCTTTCTTT.

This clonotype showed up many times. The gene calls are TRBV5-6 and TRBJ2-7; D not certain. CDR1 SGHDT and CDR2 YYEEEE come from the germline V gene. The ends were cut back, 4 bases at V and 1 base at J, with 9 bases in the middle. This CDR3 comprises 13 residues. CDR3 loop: CASSRTVSYEQYF. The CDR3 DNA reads TGTGCCAGCAGCAGGACGGTATCCTACGAGCAGTACTTC.

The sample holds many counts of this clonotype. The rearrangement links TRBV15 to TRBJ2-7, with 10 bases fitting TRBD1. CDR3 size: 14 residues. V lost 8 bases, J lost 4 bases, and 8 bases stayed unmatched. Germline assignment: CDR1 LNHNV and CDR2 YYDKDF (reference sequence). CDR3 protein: CATSPRTGGYEQYF. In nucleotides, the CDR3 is TGTGCCACCTCTCCAAGGACAGGGGGGTACGAGCAGTACTTC. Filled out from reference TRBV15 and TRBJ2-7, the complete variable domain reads DAMVIQNPRYQVTQFGKPVTLSCSQTLNHNVMYWYQQKSSQAPKLLFHYYDKDFNNEADTPDNFQSRRPNTSFCFLDIRSPGLGDTAMYLCATSPRTGGYEQYFGPGTRLTVT.

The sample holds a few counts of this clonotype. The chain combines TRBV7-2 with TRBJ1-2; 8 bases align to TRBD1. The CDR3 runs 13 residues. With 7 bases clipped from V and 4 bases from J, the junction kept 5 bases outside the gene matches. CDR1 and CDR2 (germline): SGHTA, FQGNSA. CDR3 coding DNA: TGTGCCAGCAAGGAGACAGGGGTCTATGGCTACACCTTC. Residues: CASKETGVYGYTF.

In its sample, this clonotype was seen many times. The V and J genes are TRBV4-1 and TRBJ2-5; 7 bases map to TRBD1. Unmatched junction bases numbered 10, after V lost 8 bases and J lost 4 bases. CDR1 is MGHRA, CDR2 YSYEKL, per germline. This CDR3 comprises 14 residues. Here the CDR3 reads CASGETGIPETQYF. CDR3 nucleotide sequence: TGCGCCAGCGGCGAGACAGGGATTCCAGAGACCCAGTACTTC.

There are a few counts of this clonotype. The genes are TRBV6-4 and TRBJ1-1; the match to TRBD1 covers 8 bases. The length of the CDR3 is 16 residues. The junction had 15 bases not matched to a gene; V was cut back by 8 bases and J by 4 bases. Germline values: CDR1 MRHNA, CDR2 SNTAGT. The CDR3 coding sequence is TGTGCCAGCCGACCCCTGACAGGGGAGACGAGCACTGAAGCTTTCTTT. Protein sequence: CASRPLTGETSTEAFF.

CDR3 sequence: CASSSLGPSGYTF. DNA for the CDR3: TGTGCCAGCAGTTCTTTGGGGCCCTCGGGCTACACCTTC. V and J are TRBV13 and TRBJ1-2, with D tentatively TRBD1 (5 bases). Trimming pared 6 bases from V and 8 bases from J, leaving 16 bases between. Germline CDR1 is PRHDT and CDR2 is FYEKMQ (reference sequence). The CDR3 has 13 residues.

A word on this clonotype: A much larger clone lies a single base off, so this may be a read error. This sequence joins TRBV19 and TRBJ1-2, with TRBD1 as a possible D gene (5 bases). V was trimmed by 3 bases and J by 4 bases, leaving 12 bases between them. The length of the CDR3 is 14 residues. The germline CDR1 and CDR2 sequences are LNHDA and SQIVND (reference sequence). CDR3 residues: CASSIEGPGYGYTF. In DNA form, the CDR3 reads TGTGCCAGTAGTATCGAGGGGCCTGGCTATGGCTACACCTTC.

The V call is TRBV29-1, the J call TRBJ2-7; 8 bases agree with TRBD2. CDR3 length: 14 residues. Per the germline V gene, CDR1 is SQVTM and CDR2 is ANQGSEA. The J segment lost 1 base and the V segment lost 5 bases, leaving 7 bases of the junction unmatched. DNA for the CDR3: TGCAGCGTTTCGTTCCTAGCGGGTTCCTACGAGCAGTACTTC. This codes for CSVSFLAGSYEQYF.

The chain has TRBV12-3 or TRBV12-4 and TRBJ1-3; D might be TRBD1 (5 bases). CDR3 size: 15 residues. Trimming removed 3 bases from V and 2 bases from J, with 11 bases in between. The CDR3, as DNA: TGTGCCAGCAGTTTCCCCAGGGTGGCTGGAAACACCATATATTTT. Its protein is CASSFPRVAGNTIYF.

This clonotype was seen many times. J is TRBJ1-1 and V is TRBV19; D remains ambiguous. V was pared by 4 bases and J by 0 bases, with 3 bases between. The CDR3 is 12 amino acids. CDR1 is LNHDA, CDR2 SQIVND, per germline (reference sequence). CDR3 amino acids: CASSTVNTEAFF. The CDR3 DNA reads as TGTGCCAGTAGTACCGTGAACACTGAAGCTTTCTTT. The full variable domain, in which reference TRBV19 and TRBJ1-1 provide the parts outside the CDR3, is DGGITQSPKYLFRKEGQNVTLSCEQNLNHDAMYWYRQDPGQGLRLIYYSQIVNDFQKGDIAEGYSVSREKKESFPLTVTSAQKNPTAFYLCASSTVNTEAFFGQGTRLTVV.

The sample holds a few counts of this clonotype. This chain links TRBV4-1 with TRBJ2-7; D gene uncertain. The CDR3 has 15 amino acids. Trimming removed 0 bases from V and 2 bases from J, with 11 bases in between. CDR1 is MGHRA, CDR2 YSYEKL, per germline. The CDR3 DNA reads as TGCGCCAGCAGCCAAGATGCAGGTGAAGCCTACGAGCAGTACTTC. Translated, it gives CASSQDAGEAYEQYF.

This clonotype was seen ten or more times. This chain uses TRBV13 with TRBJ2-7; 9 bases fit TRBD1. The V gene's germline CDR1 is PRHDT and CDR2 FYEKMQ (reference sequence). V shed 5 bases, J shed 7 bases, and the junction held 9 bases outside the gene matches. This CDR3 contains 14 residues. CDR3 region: CASSRVDRGDEQYF. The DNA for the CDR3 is TGTGCCAGCAGCCGAGTGGACAGGGGAGATGAGCAGTACTTC.

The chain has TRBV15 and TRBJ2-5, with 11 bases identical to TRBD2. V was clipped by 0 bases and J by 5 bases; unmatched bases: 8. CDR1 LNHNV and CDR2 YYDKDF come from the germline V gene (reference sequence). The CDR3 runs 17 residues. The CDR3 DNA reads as TGTGCCACCAGCAGAGATCTTACTAGCGGGAGAGGGGAGACCCAGTACTTC. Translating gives CATSRDLTSGRGETQYF. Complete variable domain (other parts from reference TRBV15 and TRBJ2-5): DAMVIQNPRYQVTQFGKPVTLSCSQTLNHNVMYWYQQKSSQAPKLLFHYYDKDFNNEADTPDNFQSRRPNTSFCFLDIRSPGLGDTAMYLCATSRDLTSGRGETQYFGPGTRLLVL.

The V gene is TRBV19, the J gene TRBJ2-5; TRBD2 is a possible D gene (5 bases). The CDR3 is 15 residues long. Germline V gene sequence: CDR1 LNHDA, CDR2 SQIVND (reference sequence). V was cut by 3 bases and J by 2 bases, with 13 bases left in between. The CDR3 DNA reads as TGTGCCAGTAGTATCTGGGAGTTGGAACAAGAGACCCAGTACTTC. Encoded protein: CASSIWELEQETQYF.

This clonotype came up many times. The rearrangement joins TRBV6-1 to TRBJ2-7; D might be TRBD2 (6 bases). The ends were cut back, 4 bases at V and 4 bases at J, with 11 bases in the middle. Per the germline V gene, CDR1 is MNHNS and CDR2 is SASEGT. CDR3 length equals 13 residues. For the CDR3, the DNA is TGTGCCAGCAGTGGGTCCCGGGGGTACGAGCAGTACTTC. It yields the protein CASSGSRGYEQYF.

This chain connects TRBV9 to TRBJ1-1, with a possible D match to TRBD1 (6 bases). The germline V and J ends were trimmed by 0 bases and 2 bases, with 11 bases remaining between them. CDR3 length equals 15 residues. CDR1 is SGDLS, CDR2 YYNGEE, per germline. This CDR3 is CASSVEGTPNTEAFF. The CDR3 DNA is TGTGCCAGCAGCGTAGAGGGGACACCTAACACTGAAGCTTTCTTT.

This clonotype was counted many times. CDR3: CASTLGAPLGHTIYF. The CDR3 coding sequence is TGTGCCAGCACCCTGGGGGCCCCCCTCGGACACACCATATATTTT. The chain has TRBV2 and TRBJ1-3; D is perhaps TRBD1 (6 bases). The CDR3 contains 15 residues. V shed 7 bases and J shed 8 bases, with 21 bases lying between them. From germline, CDR1 is SNHLY and CDR2 FYNNEI. Variable domain in full (rest from reference TRBV2 and TRBJ1-3): EPEVTQTPSHQVTQMGQEVILRCVPISNHLYFYWYRQILGQKVEFLVSFYNNEISEKSEIFDDQFSVERPDGSNFTLKIRSTKLEDSAMYFCASTLGAPLGHTIYFGEGSWLTVV.

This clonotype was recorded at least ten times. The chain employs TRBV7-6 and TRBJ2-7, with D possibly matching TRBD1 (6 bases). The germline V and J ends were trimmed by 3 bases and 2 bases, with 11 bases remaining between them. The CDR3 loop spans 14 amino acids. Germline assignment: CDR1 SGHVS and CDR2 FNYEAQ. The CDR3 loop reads CASSFRTAPYEQYF. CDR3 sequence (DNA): TGTGCCAGCAGCTTTAGGACAGCCCCCTACGAGCAGTACTTC.